This TCR beta chain was retrieved from a study of shared clonotypes between healthy human individuals. Broader study findings: Read depth was anticipated to influence clonotype sharing among donors.

Of note for this clone: Its target is not known.

The V end lost 1 base, the J end lost 5 bases, and 14 bases lay between the germline ends. Germline CDR1 SGHAT, CDR2 FQNNGV. The CDR3 is 15 residues long. Produced via immunoSEQ multiplex PCR; TCRdb's table is partial and in-frame only. The repertoire has 2 million to 3 million clones, over 85% of them found once; the top ten carry about 0.34%. The rearrangement uses TRBV11-2 and TRBJ2-5; maybe TRBD2 (6 bases). The sequence came from a young man in good health. Some clones in this sample may be carry-over from other donors' samples. The material sequenced was naive CD4+ T cells from PBMCs. Documented subset: CD45RA+ positively selected. The CDR3 DNA sequence: TGTGCCAGCAGCTTAGCAGGAGGGGAGGTGGAGACCCAGTACTTC. Protein: CASSLAGGEVETQYF.